This T cell receptor beta chain originates from a study of T cells in Graves' hyperthyroidism and ophthalmopathy. Notes on the study in general: Most thyroid-expanded clonotypes above 0.001 were also found in blood.

There are a few counts of this clonotype. What it binds is not known. At one of its ends the junction is not consistent with the germline gene, which may arise from a read error. This CDR3 region has 16 residues. From germline, CDR1 is SGHRS and CDR2 YFSETQ. Amplified TCR beta CDR3 regions came from RNA transcripts. Carried out on the TCR CDR3, a first-round RT-PCR used the HTBI primer set. From the multiplex PCR reads, TCRdb called clonotypes with MiXCR, one entry per CDR3 protein. The profile shows a few hundred thousand distinct CDR3 sequences, about 16% of them singletons. Sequencing was done on a sample of blood. The V call is TRBV5-1, the J call TRBJ2-2; D assignment may be TRBD1 or TRBD2 (5 bases each). This clonotype was sampled from a woman aged 45-59 years with Graves' hyperthyroidism that later progressed to Graves' ophthalmopathy. CDR3 protein: CASSWALRENTGELVF. Here the CDR3 DNA reads TGCGCCAGCAGCTGGGCGCTCAGGGAGAACACCGGGGAGCTGGTTTTT.